Sequencing of this T cell receptor beta chain was carried out in a study of tumor and adjacent non-tumor tissue in lung cancer. In the study overall: Stage I to III disease affected 10 men and 5 women aged about 31 to 76.

This clonotype has a single count. A junction end diverges from the germline sequence, so it may reflect a read error. The library came from three nested PCR rounds adapted from ARM-PCR protocols. MiXCR, applied by TCRdb to the multiplex PCR reads, yields one record per CDR3 protein. The sample carries about 80,000 distinct CDR3 sequences, around 77% recorded once. This CDR3 region has 14 residues. Per germline, CDR1 SQVTM and CDR2 ANQGSEA. No cell sorting was done before RNA was extracted from the tissue. Between August and November 2014, newly diagnosed, chemotherapy-naive lung cancer patients underwent thoracic surgery in China.

The TCR was taken from a woman aged 40-49 years with non-small cell lung cancer. The material sequenced was lung tumor tissue. The chain joins TRBV29-1 to TRBJ2-2, with D possibly being TRBD2 (6 bases). CDR3 sequence: CSVDTAGVRGELFF. In nucleotides, the CDR3 is TGCAGCGTTGACACGGCCGGGGTGCGCGGGGAACTGTTTTTT.